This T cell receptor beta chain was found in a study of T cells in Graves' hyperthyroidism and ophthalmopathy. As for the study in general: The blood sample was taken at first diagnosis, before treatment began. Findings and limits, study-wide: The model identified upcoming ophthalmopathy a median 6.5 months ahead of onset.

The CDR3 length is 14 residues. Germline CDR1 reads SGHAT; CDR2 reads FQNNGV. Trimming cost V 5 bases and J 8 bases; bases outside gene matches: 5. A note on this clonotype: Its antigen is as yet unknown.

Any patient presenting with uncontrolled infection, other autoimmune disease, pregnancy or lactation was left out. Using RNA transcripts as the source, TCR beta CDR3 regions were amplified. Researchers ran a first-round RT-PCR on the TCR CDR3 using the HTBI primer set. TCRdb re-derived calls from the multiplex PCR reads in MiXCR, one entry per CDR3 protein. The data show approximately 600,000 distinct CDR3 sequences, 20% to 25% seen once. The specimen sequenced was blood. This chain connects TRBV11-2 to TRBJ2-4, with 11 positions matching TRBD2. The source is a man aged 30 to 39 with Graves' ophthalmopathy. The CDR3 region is CASSRGTSGDIQYF. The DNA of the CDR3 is TGTGCCAGCAGCCGGGGGACTAGCGGCGACATTCAGTACTTC. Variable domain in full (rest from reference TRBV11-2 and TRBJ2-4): EAGVAQSPRYKIIEKRQSVAFWCNPISGHATLYWYQQILGQGPKLLIQFQNNGVVDDSQLPKDRFSAERLKGVDSTLKIQPAKLEDSAVYLCASSRGTSGDIQYFGAGTRLSVL.